These T cell receptor beta chains were read from a single sample in a study of T cell repertoires in aging, cancer and after chemotherapy. TCRdb recomputed calls from the multiplex PCR reads with MiXCR, one row per CDR3 protein. The table lists around 2,000 distinct CDR3 sequences, less than 40% of them singletons, with 40% to 55% in the top ten. The sequencing input was blood. These receptor sequences come from a human donor with a blood cancer. CDR3s include the opening cysteine and the closing phenylalanine or tryptophan. D genes are given only for firm matches. Size is omitted from some rows. Given values are once, few, many or a class for expanded clones.

j_call | clone_size | d_call | v_call | cdr3_aa | cdr3_nt
TRBJ1-2 | . | . | TRBV20-1 | CSATGNYGYTF | TGCAGTGCTACAGGGAACTATGGCTACACCTTC
TRBJ2-7 | . | TRBD1 | TRBV27 | CASSPGQTYEQYF | TGTGCCAGCAGTCCGGGACAGACTTACGAGCAGTACTTC
TRBJ1-3 | few | . | TRBV6-1 | CASRAPSSGNTIYF | TGTGCCAGCAGGGCACCGAGCTCTGGAAACACCATATATTTT
TRBJ2-1 | . | . | TRBV27 | CASSDIAPEQFF | TGTGCCAGCAGTGACATCGCCCCCGAGCAGTTCTTC
TRBJ1-5 | . | . | TRBV20-1 | CSAWLVGAQHF | TGCAGTGCTTGGCTCGTGGGGGCCCAGCATTTT
TRBJ1-6 | . | . | TRBV14 | CASSQVPDSPLHF | TGTGCCAGCAGCCAAGTCCCGGATTCACCCCTCCACTTT
TRBJ2-7 | . | . | TRBV27 | CASSYLWGSYEQYF | TGTGCCAGCAGTTACCTTTGGGGCTCCTACGAGCAGTACTTC
TRBJ1-5 | . | TRBD1 | TRBV6-5 | CASRRTGRNQPQHF | TGTGCCAGCAGGCGGACAGGGAGAAATCAGCCCCAGCATTTT
TRBJ2-1 | . | . | TRBV7-4 | CASTLYDGNNEQFF | TGTGCCAGCACCCTTTATGACGGGAACAATGAGCAGTTCTTC
TRBJ2-5 | . | . | TRBV7-2 | CASSLIAGPETQNF | TGTGCCAGCAGCTTAATCGCAGGGCCAGAGACCCAGAACTTC
TRBJ1-6 | few | TRBD1 | TRBV27 | CASSPDRVEGPLHF | TGTGCCAGCAGTCCCGACAGGGTCGAGGGACCCCTCCACTTT
TRBJ2-3 | few | . | TRBV15 | CATSKGGQVRTDTQYF | TGTGCCACCAGCAAGGGTGGGCAGGTTCGCACAGATACGCAGTATTTT
TRBJ1-1 | once | . | TRBV4-2 | CASSQVGNMGTEAFF | TGCGCCAGCAGCCAAGTAGGGAATATGGGCACTGAAGCTTTCTTT
TRBJ2-7 | few | . | TRBV7-5 | CISVPEAYTGTPEQYF | .
TRBJ2-3 | . | TRBD2 | TRBV20-1 | CSAPILAGGDINTDTQYF | TGCAGTGCCCCCATTCTAGCGGGGGGTGACATCAACACAGATACGCAGTATTTT
TRBJ1-2 | . | . | TRBV5-1 | CASSLGSGAQNYGYTF | TGCGCCAGCAGCTTGGGTAGTGGGGCGCAGAACTATGGCTACACCTTC
TRBJ2-3 | medium-sized | TRBD2 | TRBV30 | CAWRLAGAADTQYF | TGTGCCTGGAGACTAGCGGGGGCGGCAGATACGCAGTATTTT
TRBJ1-5 | . | . | TRBV6-5 | CASKSSGGATYNQPQHF | TGTGCCAGCAAGTCTAGCGGGGGGGCCACGTACAATCAGCCCCAGCATTTT
TRBJ2-5 | few | . | TRBV19 | CASSMRRGTRESQYF | TGTGCCAGTAGTATGAGACGGGGAACAAGAGAGTCCCAGTACTTC
TRBJ2-1 | . | TRBD1 | TRBV29-1 | CSVMPGTGFWEQFF | TGCAGCGTTATGCCCGGGACAGGGTTTTGGGAGCAGTTCTTC
TRBJ1-2 | . | . | TRBV7-2 | CASSLGTAYGYTF | TGTGCCAGCAGCTTAGGGACAGCGTATGGCTACACCTTC
TRBJ1-1 | . | TRBD1 | TRBV20-1 | CSAETGESGKAFF | TGCAGTGCAGAGACAGGGGAATCAGGGAAAGCTTTCTTT
TRBJ2-7 | . | TRBD1 | TRBV5-1 | CASSASGTGGDEQYF | TGCGCCAGCAGCGCCTCCGGGACAGGGGGGGACGAGCAGTACTTC
TRBJ2-2 | once | . | TRBV28 | CASSFGTLNTGELFF | TGTGCCAGCAGTTTCGGGACCCTCAACACCGGGGAGCTGTTTTTT
TRBJ1-1 | . | . | TRBV7-2 | CASSLGLGQTNTEAFF | TGTGCCAGCAGCTTGGGCCTAGGACAGACGAACACTGAAGCTTTCTTT
TRBJ2-1 | . | . | TRBV5-4 | CASSLGGDNEQFF | TGTGCCAGCAGCTTGGGGGGGGACAATGAGCAGTTCTTC
TRBJ2-3 | . | . | TRBV24-1 | CATSGAPSTDTQYF | TGTGCCACCAGTGGCGCACCCAGCACAGATACGCAGTATTTT
TRBJ1-1 | once | . | TRBV19 | CASSILGGEQKPEAFF | TGTGCCAGTAGTATATTGGGAGGGGAACAGAAACCCGAAGCTTTCTTT
TRBJ1-1 | . | TRBD1 | TRBV18 | CASSRDRVVTEAFF | TGTGCCAGCTCACGTGACAGGGTCGTTACTGAAGCTTTCTTT
TRBJ2-7 | medium-sized | . | TRBV5-4 | CASSQGLPQTYEQYF | TGTGCCAGCAGCCAAGGACTACCCCAGACCTACGAGCAGTACTTC
TRBJ2-3 | few | . | TRBV12-3/TRBV12-4 | CASSLARGSVTDTQYF | TGTGCCAGCAGTTTAGCGCGAGGATCTGTCACAGATACGCAGTATTTT
TRBJ2-3 | few | . | TRBV13 | CASSSPRGAGTDTQYF | TGTGCCAGCAGCTCGCCCAGGGGGGCCGGGACAGATACGCAGTATTTT
TRBJ1-1 | . | TRBD1 | TRBV6-5 | CASSGRGLGDTEAFF | TGTGCCAGCAGCGGGAGGGGGCTCGGGGACACTGAAGCTTTCTTT
TRBJ2-7 | once | TRBD2 | TRBV18 | CASSPRGLVGGEQYF | TGTGCCAGCTCACCGCGGGGACTAGTGGGAGGGGAGCAGTACTTC
TRBJ1-5 | . | TRBD1 | TRBV24-1 | CATSGGTGGAYRQPQHF | TGTGCCACCAGTGGGGGGACAGGGGGCGCGTACCGTCAGCCCCAGCATTTT
TRBJ2-5 | few | . | TRBV5-4 | CASSLAGLDRETQYF | TGTGCCAGCAGCTTGGCGGGGTTGGACAGAGAGACCCAGTACTTC
TRBJ1-5 | . | . | TRBV12-3/TRBV12-4 | CASGWAPVNNQLQHF | TGTGCCAGCGGGTGGGCACCAGTTAACAATCAGCTTCAGCATTTT
TRBJ2-5 | . | TRBD2 | TRBV19 | CASSIDRPSGGSKKETQYF | TGTGCCAGTAGTATAGACCGTCCTAGCGGGGGGTCGAAAAAAGAGACCCAGTACTTC
TRBJ2-3 | few | . | TRBV10-3 | CAIKSGSNRISTDTQYF | TGTGCCATCAAGTCGGGTTCGAACCGAATTAGCACAGATACGCAGTATTTT
TRBJ1-4 | . | . | TRBV27 | CASSPGDPNEKLFF | TGTGCCAGCAGCCCAGGAGATCCTAATGAAAAACTGTTTTTT
TRBJ2-6 | medium-sized | TRBD1 | TRBV15 | CATSRDAGTGIGANVLTF | TGTGCCACCAGCAGGGATGCCGGGACAGGGATCGGGGCCAACGTCCTGACTTTC
TRBJ2-3 | . | . | TRBV30 | CAWGGPDTQYF | TGTGCCTGGGGGGGCCCAGATACGCAGTATTTT
TRBJ1-2 | few | TRBD1 | TRBV6-2/TRBV6-3 | CASSYLGQVIGYTF | TGTGCCAGCAGTTACTTAGGACAGGTGATTGGCTACACCTTC
TRBJ2-1 | few | TRBD1 | TRBV19 | CASSHRGLGNEQFF | TGTGCCAGTAGCCACAGGGGGTTGGGCAATGAGCAGTTCTTC
TRBJ1-4 | medium-sized | TRBD1 | TRBV12-3/TRBV12-4 | CASSFGTGGTTNEKLFF | TGTGCCAGCAGTTTCGGGACAGGGGGAACAACTAATGAAAAACTGTTTTTT
TRBJ1-1 | . | TRBD1 | TRBV30 | CANGAGGVSGEAFF | TGTGCCAATGGGGCAGGGGGCGTTTCAGGTGAAGCTTTCTTT
TRBJ1-5 | few | TRBD1 | TRBV19 | CASLEANRGQPQHF | TGTGCCAGTCTCGAGGCTAACAGGGGTCAGCCCCAGCATTTT
TRBJ1-5 | . | . | TRBV20-1 | CSASLDSANQPQHF | TGCAGTGCTAGTCTTGACAGCGCCAATCAGCCCCAGCATTTT
TRBJ2-7 | . | . | TRBV29-1 | CSVTGPAYEQYF | TGCAGCGTCACAGGGCCCGCCTACGAGCAGTACTTC
TRBJ2-3 | . | . | TRBV20-1 | CSANRVGGSSTDTQYF | TGCAGTGCCAACAGGGTCGGGGGCTCCTCCACAGATACGCAGTATTTT
TRBJ1-2 | few | . | TRBV6-2/TRBV6-3 | CASSYSSGGGSDGYTF | TGTGCCAGCAGTTACTCGAGCGGGGGGGGCAGTGATGGCTACACCTTC